Presented here are 29 T cell receptor beta chains from one specimen sequenced in a study of regulatory T cells in long-lasting Graves disease. As to time point: newly diagnosed GD, antithyroid drugs for less than 3 months. PBMC-extracted RNA yielded the TCR library. Through Arm-PCR of CDR3 regions and iRepertoire HTBI primers, TCR beta libraries were built. TCRdb processed the multiplex PCR reads anew with MiXCR; each CDR3 protein has one entry. The table lists 550,000 to 700,000 distinct CDR3 sequences, 15% to 20% of them singletons. The same data also went into a second study, on T cells in Graves' hyperthyroidism and ophthalmopathy.

The source material was peripheral blood mononuclear cells (PBMCs), sampled at new diagnosis, from a patient treated with antithyroid drugs. Source of these receptors: a man aged 18 to 30 with Graves disease.

A few counts support this clonotype. V is TRBV5-1 and J is TRBJ2-5, with 10 bases aligning to TRBD2. The germline gives CDR1 SGHRS, CDR2 YFSETQ. The CDR3 length is 18 residues. Trimming removed 4 bases from V and 2 bases from J; junction bases left unmatched: 14. This CDR3 is CASSRQPTSGDLQETQYF. CDR3 in DNA: TGCGCCAGCAGCCGACAACCTACTAGCGGGGATTTACAAGAGACCCAGTACTTC.

This clonotype has a handful of counts. A much more abundant neighbour one base away suggests this may be a read error. A read error is likely, as this CDR3 ends without the conserved phenylalanine or tryptophan. The chain has TRBV12-3 or TRBV12-4 and TRBJ1-1; unclear D gene. V lost 3 bases to trimming and J lost 6 bases, with 11 bases between them. This CDR3 is built from 13 residues. The CDR3 is CASSLEVESEAFL. The CDR3 DNA reads as TGTGCCAGCAGTTTGGAGGTGGAATCTGAAGCTTTCCTT.

This clonotype came up many times. The chain carries TRBV18 and TRBJ1-5; perhaps TRBD1 as D (5 bases). Looked up from germline, CDR1 is KGHSH and CDR2 is LQKENI. V was cut by 8 bases and J by 4 bases, with 12 bases left in between. This CDR3 is built from 13 residues. The CDR3 region has the DNA TGTGCCAGCAGCCCCGGGGCAAATCAGCCCCAGCATTTT. The encoded protein is CASSPGANQPQHF.

This chain joins TRBV7-3 and TRBJ2-3, with D unresolved. Germline values: CDR1 SGHTA, CDR2 FQGTGA. This CDR3 is 13 amino acids long. Between the trimmed V and J ends, which lost 8 bases and 4 bases, there was a span of 13 bases. The CDR3 DNA follows: TGTGCCAGCGGCCTTGCTGGATCAGATACGCAGTATTTT. Residues: CASGLAGSDTQYF.

In its sample, this clonotype was seen many times. This chain uses TRBV5-1 with TRBJ2-1; 13 nucleotides agree with TRBD2. This CDR3 is 18 amino acids long. J gave up 5 bases and V 3 bases, and 11 bases lay outside the gene matches. The germline V gene encodes CDR1 SGHRS and CDR2 YFSETQ. CDR3 protein: CASSSRTSGSGRDNEQFF. CDR3 nucleotides: TGCGCCAGCAGCTCTAGGACTAGCGGGAGCGGGAGAGACAATGAGCAGTTCTTC. Variable domain in full (rest from reference TRBV5-1 and TRBJ2-1): KAGVTQTPRYLIKTRGQQVTLSCSPISGHRSVSWYQQTPGQGLQFLFEYFSETQRNKGNFPGRFSGRQFSNSRSEMNVSTLELGDSALYLCASSSRTSGSGRDNEQFFGPGTRLTVL.

This clonotype was counted many times. The chain uses TRBV20-1 and TRBJ2-5; D not resolved. Germline CDR1 and CDR2: DFQATT and SNEGSKA (reference sequence). Trimming shortened V by 0 bases and J by 5 bases, and 13 bases separated the two germline ends. The length of the CDR3 is 14 residues. The CDR3 spells CSARDALPKETQYF. CDR3 nucleotide sequence: TGCAGTGCTAGAGATGCTCTACCTAAGGAGACCCAGTACTTC.

The chain is built from TRBV9 and TRBJ1-2; weak D call: TRBD1 (6 bases). V was trimmed by 4 bases and J by 5 bases, leaving 15 bases between them. The CDR3 has 14 residues. Looked up from germline, CDR1 is SGDLS and CDR2 is YYNGEE. CDR3 nucleotides: TGTGCCAGCAGCTTGGCCCAGGGGAGGTATGGCTACACCTTC. This translates into CASSLAQGRYGYTF.

The CDR3 DNA reads as TGTGCCAGCAGTTCCTGGTCAGAAATAGAGACCCAGTACTTC. Protein product: CASSSWSEIETQYF. The V gene is TRBV6-5, the J gene TRBJ2-5; D not resolved. Per germline, CDR1 MNHEY and CDR2 SVGAGI. V dropped 4 bases and J dropped 4 bases, with 13 bases sitting between them. The CDR3 totals 14 residues.

The rearrangement links TRBV10-1 to TRBJ2-7; perhaps TRBD2 as D (7 bases). The CDR3 spans 16 residues. V shed 0 bases and J shed 4 bases, with 16 bases lying between them. CDR1 is WNHNN, CDR2 SYGVQD, per germline (reference sequence). In DNA, the CDR3 is TGCGCCAGCAGTGAGTCCCGCGGGGGCAGCTTATACGAGCAGTACTTC. Translated, it gives CASSESRGGSLYEQYF.

Here the CDR3 DNA reads TGCGCCAGCAGCGCGGGGAGGTCCGGAACCAACGCCCATTTCTACGAGCAGTACTTC. Protein product: CASSAGRSGTNAHFYEQYF. This rearrangement joins TRBV5-1 to TRBJ2-7, with D maybe TRBD2 (6 bases). The CDR3 is 19 amino acids. Germline CDR1 and CDR2: SGHRS and YFSETQ. V was trimmed by 4 bases and J by 3 bases, leaving 29 bases between them.

This clonotype was seen a few times. The gene calls are TRBV3-1 and TRBJ1-1; tentatively, D is TRBD1 (6 bases). CDR1 and CDR2 (germline): LGHDT, YNNKEL (reference sequence). The CDR3 has 13 amino acids. V dropped 3 bases and J dropped 4 bases, with 9 bases sitting between them. The CDR3 protein is CASSHVGGTEAFF. The CDR3 DNA sequence: TGTGCCAGCAGCCACGTAGGGGGCACTGAAGCTTTCTTT.

The CDR3 sequence: CASSPGGLNYEQYF. For the CDR3, the DNA is TGTGCCAGCAGCCCCGGGGGACTGAACTACGAGCAGTACTTC. This chain connects TRBV7-2 to TRBJ2-7; possibly TRBD2 for D (6 bases). Germline CDR1 is SGHTA and CDR2 is FQGNSA. The CDR3 is 14 amino acids. Between the trimmed V and J ends, which lost 5 bases and 3 bases, there was a span of 14 bases.

The rearrangement joins TRBV9 to TRBJ2-5; D possibly corresponds to TRBD2 (6 bases). This CDR3 has 15 residues. Trimming stripped 4 bases from V and 2 bases from J, with 15 bases between. CDR1 SGDLS and CDR2 YYNGEE come from the germline V gene. The CDR3 DNA is TGTGCCAGCAGCCCCCGGCTAGCGATTCAAGAGACCCAGTACTTC. This codes for CASSPRLAIQETQYF.

Details on this clonotype: Being one base from a much bigger clone, this may be a read error. The J gene is TRBJ2-2, the V gene TRBV9; TRBD2 matches 7 bases. Germline V gives CDR1 SGDLS, CDR2 YYNGEE. CDR3 length equals 17 residues. The V and J ends lost 4 bases and 6 bases, in that order; junction bases with no gene match: 15. CDR3 coding DNA: TGTGCCAGCAGCCCTTCCCCGAGGACTAGGGGTGCCGGGGAGCTGTTTTTT. Amino acids: CASSPSPRTRGAGELFF.

This clonotype was picked up a small number of times. DNA of the CDR3: TGTGCCAGCAGCTTAGCCGGTCACTTAAACACTGAAGCTTTCTTT. Residues: CASSLAGHLNTEAFF. V is TRBV7-8 and J is TRBJ1-1; no clear D. This CDR3 spans 15 amino acids. CDR1 is SGHVS and CDR2 is FQNEAQ in the germline V gene. Trimming shortened V by 0 bases and J by 2 bases, and 10 bases separated the two germline ends.

As regards this clonotype: A clone one base away is much larger, so this may be a read error. The chain carries TRBV20-1 and TRBJ2-1; TRBD2 aligns across 15 bases. Germline V CDR1 and CDR2: DFQATT, SNEGSKA (reference sequence). The CDR3 runs to 15 residues. The CDR3 reads CSADGTSGGYNEQSF. The CDR3 nucleotides are TGCAGTGCTGACGGGACTAGCGGGGGGTACAATGAGCAGTCCTTC.

This clonotype was observed many times. CDR3 sequence: CASSQYSSGSGNIQYF. The DNA for the CDR3 is TGTGCCAGCAGCCAATACTCTAGCGGGAGCGGGAACATTCAGTACTTC. The gene calls are TRBV7-9 and TRBJ2-4; 10 nucleotides align to TRBD2. The CDR3 contains 16 residues. After removal of 5 bases from V and 7 bases from J, the junction contained 11 bases not matched to a gene. Germline loops: CDR1 SEHNR, CDR2 FQNEAQ (reference sequence).

The table lists this clonotype with a few counts. The chain has TRBV6-5 and TRBJ1-2, with a possible D match to TRBD1 (5 bases). Germline CDR1 is MNHEY and CDR2 is SVGAGI. V was trimmed by 0 bases and J by 5 bases, leaving 10 bases between them. This CDR3 region has 14 residues. The CDR3 protein is CASSYSTAKYGYTF. Written as DNA, the CDR3 is TGTGCCAGCAGTTACTCGACAGCAAAATATGGCTACACCTTC.

This chain uses TRBV7-6 with TRBJ2-3; possibly TRBD2 for D (5 bases). The germline V gene encodes CDR1 SGHVS and CDR2 FNYEAQ. The CDR3 has 13 amino acids. The V gene lost 5 bases and the J gene lost 4 bases, with 10 bases spanning the gap. The chain's CDR3 is CASSREWSDTQYF. The DNA of the CDR3 is TGTGCCAGCAGCCGGGAATGGTCAGATACGCAGTATTTT.

This clonotype was seen more than once but under ten times. This chain links TRBV13 with TRBJ1-4, with D possibly matching TRBD1 (6 bases). There are 13 residues in the CDR3. Germline lookup yields CDR1 PRHDT and CDR2 FYEKMQ (reference sequence). Trimming shortened V by 10 bases and J by 5 bases, and 14 bases separated the two germline ends. The CDR3 spells CATKQGYNEKLFF. CDR3 coding DNA: TGTGCCACCAAACAGGGCTACAATGAAAAACTGTTTTTT.

Many counts were recorded for this clonotype. The chain employs TRBV28 and TRBJ2-7; no clear D gene. Germline V lookup: CDR1 MDHEN, CDR2 SYDVKM. Trimming shortened V by 8 bases and J by 3 bases, and 8 bases separated the two germline ends. The CDR3 covers 11 residues. The CDR3 sequence: CASGVGYEQYF. CDR3 nucleotides: TGTGCCAGCGGGGTGGGCTACGAGCAGTACTTC.

This chain links TRBV5-1 with TRBJ1-2; a weak D match, TRBD1 (5 bases). The germline V gene encodes CDR1 SGHRS and CDR2 YFSETQ. Trimming removed 1 base from V and 8 bases from J, with 12 bases in between. CDR3 size: 13 residues. CDR3 residues: CASSLQGIRGYTF. DNA of the CDR3: TGCGCCAGCAGCTTGCAGGGTATCAGGGGCTACACCTTC. The full variable domain, in which reference TRBV5-1 and TRBJ1-2 provide the parts outside the CDR3, is KAGVTQTPRYLIKTRGQQVTLSCSPISGHRSVSWYQQTPGQGLQFLFEYFSETQRNKGNFPGRFSGRQFSNSRSEMNVSTLELGDSALYLCASSLQGIRGYTFGSGTRLTVV.

This chain joins TRBV6-1 and TRBJ1-4; TRBD1 matches at 9 bases. Germline V CDR1 and CDR2: MNHNS, SASEGT. V lost 4 bases to trimming and J lost 7 bases; unmatched junction nucleotides: 7. This CDR3 has 15 amino acids. The CDR3 sequence is CASSANDRGVEKLFF. As DNA, the CDR3 is TGTGCCAGCAGTGCCAACGACAGGGGGGTTGAAAAACTGTTTTTT.

For this clonotype: It may be a read error: a sequence one base away is much more abundant. The chain recombines TRBV18 with TRBJ2-5, with a tentative D call TRBD2 (6 bases). The germline gives CDR1 KGHSH, CDR2 LQKENI. The V gene lost 2 bases and the J gene lost 5 bases, with 12 bases spanning the gap. The CDR3 runs to 14 residues. The CDR3 region is CASSPVSGDETQYF. CDR3 nucleotide sequence: TGTGCCAGCTCACCAGTATCGGGGGACGAGACCCAGTACTTC. Filled out from reference TRBV18 and TRBJ2-5, the complete variable domain reads NAGVMQNPRHLVRRRGQEARLRCSPMKGHSHVYWYRQLPEEGLKFMVYLQKENIIDESGMPKERFSAEFPKEGPSILRIQQVVRGDSAAYFCASSPVSGDETQYFGPGTRLLVL.

This clonotype was found many times. The chain combines TRBV11-2 with TRBJ2-1, with a possible D match to TRBD1 (5 bases). Trimming shortened V by 5 bases and J by 8 bases, and 19 bases separated the two germline ends. The germline V gene has CDR1 SGHAT and CDR2 FQNNGV. This CDR3 comprises 15 residues. The CDR3 coding sequence is TGTGCCAGCAGCACTGGACAAACCGGCGGCGATGAGCAGTTCTTC. Residues: CASSTGQTGGDEQFF.

This clonotype was found many times. The chain has TRBV28 and TRBJ1-2, with D unclear. Trimming cost V 3 bases and J 0 bases, with 14 bases left between them. Germline assignment: CDR1 MDHEN and CDR2 SYDVKM. The CDR3 covers 16 residues. CDR3 nucleotide sequence: TGTGCCAGCAGTTTTACCGGGGTGTCGTCTAACTATGGCTACACCTTC. The encoded protein is CASSFTGVSSNYGYTF.

The chain recombines TRBV30 with TRBJ1-6; 10 positions agree with TRBD1. The CDR3 covers 13 residues. Germline lookup yields CDR1 GTSNPN and CDR2 SVGIG (reference sequence). The CDR3 spells CGQGASYNSPLHF. The CDR3 DNA is TGTGGACAGGGGGCCTCCTATAATTCACCCCTCCACTTT.

On this clonotype itself: A much larger clone is a single base away; this may be a read error. This sequence joins TRBV2 and TRBJ2-1; D is perhaps TRBD2 (5 bases). Germline V gives CDR1 SNHLY, CDR2 FYNNEI. V was clipped by 7 bases and J by 10 bases, with 14 bases between them. CDR3 length: 12 residues. DNA for the CDR3: TGTGCCAGCACCGGACTGAGCAACGAGCAGTTCTTC. Protein: CASTGLSNEQFF.

This rearrangement joins TRBV7-2 to TRBJ2-2, with 13 positions matching TRBD2. Trimming at V came to 10 bases and at J to 1 base, leaving 6 bases not matched to a gene. Per germline, CDR1 SGHTA and CDR2 FQGNSA. The CDR3 spans 16 residues. The CDR3 spells CATATSGRKNTGELFF. CDR3 DNA sequence: TGTGCCACCGCGACTAGCGGGAGGAAGAACACCGGGGAGCTGTTTTTT.